The entry that follows covers one T cell receptor (beta chain) sequence. No antigen is known for it. The data originate from a study of vaccination and CD4 T cells after COVID-19. Study-wide context: Two of the convalescents were Hispanic, and convalescents were six males and four females. The stimulus for the cells was overlapping spike peptides derived from SARS-CoV-2, HCoV-NL63, HCoV-OC43 and HCoV-229E.

Per germline, CDR1 DFQATT and CDR2 SNEGSKA (reference sequence). The V gene lost 3 bases and the J gene lost 0 bases, with 15 bases spanning the gap. CDR3 length equals 16 residues. The time point: late sampling 161 to 241 days after vaccination in three convalescent patients. Treatment denoted: approximately 11-day PBMC culture with coronavirus spike peptide pools or control peptides (ViraFEST assay). First, ViraFEST expanded antigen-specific T cells with peptide pools, and next it sequenced the TCRs. Researchers used the Oncomine TCR Beta short-read assay to sequence DNA from cultured CD4+ T cells. TCRdb analysed the PCR reads with MiXCR anew, one entry per CDR3 protein. This table has around 26,000 distinct CDR3 sequences, roughly 40% appearing once.

This receptor was taken from a human donor who had recovered from COVID-19. The J gene is TRBJ1-5, the V gene TRBV20-1, with no clear D. Sequencing was performed on CD4+ T cells from blood, cultured in vitro, taken about 7 months after SARS-CoV-2 vaccination. CDR3 in amino acids: CSASRPGRDSNQPQHF. CDR3 coding DNA: TGCAGTGCTAGCCGCCCCGGACGAGATAGCAATCAGCCCCAGCATTTT.